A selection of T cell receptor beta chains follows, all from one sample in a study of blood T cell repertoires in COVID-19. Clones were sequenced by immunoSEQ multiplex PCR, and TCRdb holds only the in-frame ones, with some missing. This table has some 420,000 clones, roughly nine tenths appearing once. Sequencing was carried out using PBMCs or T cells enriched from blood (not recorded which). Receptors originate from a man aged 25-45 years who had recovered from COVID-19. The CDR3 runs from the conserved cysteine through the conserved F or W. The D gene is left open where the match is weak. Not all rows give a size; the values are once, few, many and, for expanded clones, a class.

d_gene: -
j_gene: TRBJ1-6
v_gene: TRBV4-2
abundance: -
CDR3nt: TGTGCCAGCAGCCAAGAATACGGACCCCTCCACTTT
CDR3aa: CASSQEYGPLHF

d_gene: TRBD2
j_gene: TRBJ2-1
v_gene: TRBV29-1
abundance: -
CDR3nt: TGCAGCGTCCCCTTAGCGGGACTTTCCTACAATGAGCAGTTCTTC
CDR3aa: CSVPLAGLSYNEQFF

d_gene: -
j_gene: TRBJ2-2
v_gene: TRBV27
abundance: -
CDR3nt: TGTGCCAGCAGTTTATCCAGCGGGACAGGAGACACCGGGGAGCTGTTTTTT
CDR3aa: CASSLSSGTGDTGELFF

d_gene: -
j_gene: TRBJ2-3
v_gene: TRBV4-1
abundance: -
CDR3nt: TGCGCCAGCAGCCAAGAGGGCGCGCGGAGAGGGAGGGATACGCAGTATTTT
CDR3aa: CASSQEGARRGRDTQYF

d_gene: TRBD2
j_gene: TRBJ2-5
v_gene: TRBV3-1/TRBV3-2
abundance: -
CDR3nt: TGTGCCAGCAGCCAAGTTCTAGCGGAAGAGACCCAGTACTTC
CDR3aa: CASSQVLAEETQYF

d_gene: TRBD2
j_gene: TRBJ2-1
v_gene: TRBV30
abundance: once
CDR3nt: TGTGCCTGGAGTGTAGGACTAGCGGGAGAGAATGAGCAGTTCTTC
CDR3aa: CAWSVGLAGENEQFF

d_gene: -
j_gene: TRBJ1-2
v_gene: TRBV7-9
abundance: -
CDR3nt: TGTGCCAGCAGCTCGCTTGAGGGCTACCCCTATGGCTACACCTTC
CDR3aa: CASSSLEGYPYGYTF

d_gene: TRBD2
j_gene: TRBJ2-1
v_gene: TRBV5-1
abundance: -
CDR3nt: TGCGCCAGCAGCGGGGAGGGCCTAGCGGGAGGTGAGCAGTTCTTC
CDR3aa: CASSGEGLAGGEQFF

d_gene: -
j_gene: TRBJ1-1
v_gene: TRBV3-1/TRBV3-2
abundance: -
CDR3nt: TGTGCCAGCAGCCAAGTCTATTTATTCGGGACTGAAGCTTTCTTT
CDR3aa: CASSQVYLFGTEAFF

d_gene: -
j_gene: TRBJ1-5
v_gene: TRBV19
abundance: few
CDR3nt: TGTGCCAGTAGTACACAGGGTGGACAGCCCCAGCATTTT
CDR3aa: CASSTQGGQPQHF

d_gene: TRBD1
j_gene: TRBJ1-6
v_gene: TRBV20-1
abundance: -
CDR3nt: TGCAGTGCCAGTACCCCGGGACAGGGGTATTTGAAGTACCCACCCCTCCACTTT
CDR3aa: CSASTPGQGYLKYPPLHF

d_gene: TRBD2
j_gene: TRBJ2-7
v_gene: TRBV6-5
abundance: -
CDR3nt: TGTGCCGCGGGACTAGCGGACTCCTACGAGCAGTACTTC
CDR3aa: CAAGLADSYEQYF

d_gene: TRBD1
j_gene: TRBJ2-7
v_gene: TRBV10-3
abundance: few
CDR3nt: TGTGCCACCGGACAGGGGATCCACGAGCAGTACTTC
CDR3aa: CATGQGIHEQYF

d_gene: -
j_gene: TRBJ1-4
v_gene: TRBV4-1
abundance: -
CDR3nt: TGCGCCAGCAGACCCTCTGCAGGTCCTTCGTTGTTTTTT
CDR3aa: CASRPSAGPSLFF

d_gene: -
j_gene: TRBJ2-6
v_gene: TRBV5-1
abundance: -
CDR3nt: TGCGCCAGCAGCGGAGGGAGCACTGGGGCCAACGTCCTGACTTTC
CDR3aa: CASSGGSTGANVLTF

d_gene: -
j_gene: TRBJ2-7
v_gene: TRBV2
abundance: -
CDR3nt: TGTGCCAGCAGTGTGGTCCCGGGTAATGGCGAGCAGTACTTC
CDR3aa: CASSVVPGNGEQYF

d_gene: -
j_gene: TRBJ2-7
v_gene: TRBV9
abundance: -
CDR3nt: TGTGCCAGCAGCTCCGAGGCGGGGTCCTCCTACGAGCAGTACTTC
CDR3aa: CASSSEAGSSYEQYF

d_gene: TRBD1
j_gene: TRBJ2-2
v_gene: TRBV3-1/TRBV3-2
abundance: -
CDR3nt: TGTGCCAGCAGCGCACAGGGGGGCGCGGACACCGGGGAGCTGTTTTTT
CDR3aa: CASSAQGGADTGELFF

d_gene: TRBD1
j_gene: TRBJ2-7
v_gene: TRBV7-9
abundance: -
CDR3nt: TGTGCCAGCAGCAACAGGGGTCTGCCCTACGAGCAGTACTTC
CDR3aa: CASSNRGLPYEQYF

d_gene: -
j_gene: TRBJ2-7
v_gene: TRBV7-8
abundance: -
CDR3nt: TGTGCCAGCAGCTTAGACCTAGCGCGCGAGCAGTACTTC
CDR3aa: CASSLDLAREQYF

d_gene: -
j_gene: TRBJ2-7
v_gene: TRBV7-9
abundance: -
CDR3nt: TGTGCCAGCAGCTTAGCCGCGGGTGGGTTGGGCGAGCAGTACTTC
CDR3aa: CASSLAAGGLGEQYF

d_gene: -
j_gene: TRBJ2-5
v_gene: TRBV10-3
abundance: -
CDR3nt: TGTGCCATCAGCCCCACCCGTGGGGGGATTCTTGAAGAGACCCAGTACTTC
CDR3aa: CAISPTRGGILEETQYF

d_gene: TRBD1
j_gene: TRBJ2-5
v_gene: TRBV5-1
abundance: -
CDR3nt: TGCGCCAGCAGCTTGGCCGGACAGGGAGAGACCCAGTACTTC
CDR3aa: CASSLAGQGETQYF

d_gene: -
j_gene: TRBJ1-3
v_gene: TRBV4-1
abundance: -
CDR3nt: TGCGCCAGCAGCCAAGATCGGGCTGGGGGGTTCGGAAACACCATATATTTT
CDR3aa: CASSQDRAGGFGNTIYF

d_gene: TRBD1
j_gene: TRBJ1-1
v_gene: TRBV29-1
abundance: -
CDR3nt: TGCAGCGTCGGCTTACAGGGGGCGGCGGCTTTCTTT
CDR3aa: CSVGLQGAAAFF

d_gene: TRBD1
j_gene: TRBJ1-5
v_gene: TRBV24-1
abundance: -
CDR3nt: TGTGCCACCAGTGACCCGGACAGGGCAGTCAATCAGCCCCAGCATTTT
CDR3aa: CATSDPDRAVNQPQHF

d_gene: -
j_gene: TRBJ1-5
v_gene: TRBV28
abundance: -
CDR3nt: TGTGCCAGCAGTTCCCCCACGGCGGATAGCAATCAGCCCCAGCATTTT
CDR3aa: CASSSPTADSNQPQHF

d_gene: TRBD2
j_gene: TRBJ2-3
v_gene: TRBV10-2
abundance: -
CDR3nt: TGCGCCAGCAGGGGACTAGCGGAGGACACAGATACGCAGTATTTT
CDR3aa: CASRGLAEDTDTQYF

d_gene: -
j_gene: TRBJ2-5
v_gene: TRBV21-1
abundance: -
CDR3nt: TGTGCCTCGCACCCCGGGGGGAAAGAGACCCAGTACTTC
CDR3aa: CASHPGGKETQYF

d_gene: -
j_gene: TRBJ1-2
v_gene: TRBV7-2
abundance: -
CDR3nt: TGTGCCAGCAGCTTAGGGCTTTACGGCTACACCTTC
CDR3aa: CASSLGLYGYTF

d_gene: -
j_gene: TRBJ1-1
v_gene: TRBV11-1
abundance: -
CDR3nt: TGTGCCAGCAGCTTCAGCGGGGTAGGGAACACTGAAGCTTTCTTT
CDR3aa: CASSFSGVGNTEAFF

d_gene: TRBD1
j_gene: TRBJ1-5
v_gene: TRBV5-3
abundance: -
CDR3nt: TGTGTCAGAAGCTTGGCCGACAGGGGGCACGATTATAGCAATCAGCCCCAGCATTTT
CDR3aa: CVRSLADRGHDYSNQPQHF

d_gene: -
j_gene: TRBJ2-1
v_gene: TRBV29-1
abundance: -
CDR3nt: TGCAGCGTTGCCTTCGGAGGGAATGAGCAGTTCTTC
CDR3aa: CSVAFGGNEQFF

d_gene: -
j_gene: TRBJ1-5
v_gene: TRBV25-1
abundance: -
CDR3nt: TGTGCCAGCAGTGATAATACAGGGCTTAGCAATCAGCCCCAGCATTTT
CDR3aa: CASSDNTGLSNQPQHF

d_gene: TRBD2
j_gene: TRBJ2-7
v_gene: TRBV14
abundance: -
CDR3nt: TGTGCCAGCAGCCAAGCGCGGGGGAAAGCGGGCTACGAGCAGTACTTC
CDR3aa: CASSQARGKAGYEQYF

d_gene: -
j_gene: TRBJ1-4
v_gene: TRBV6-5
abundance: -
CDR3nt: TGTGCCAGCAGTAAACAGGATGAAAAACTGTTTTTT
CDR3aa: CASSKQDEKLFF

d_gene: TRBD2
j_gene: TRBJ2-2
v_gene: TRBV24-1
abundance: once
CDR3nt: TGTGCCACCAAGGCTAGCGGGAACACCGGGGAGCTGTTTTTT
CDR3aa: CATKASGNTGELFF

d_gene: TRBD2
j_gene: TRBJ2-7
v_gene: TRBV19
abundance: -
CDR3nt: TGTGCCAGTAAGACCGGGACTAGCAGTGTCGAGCAGTACTTC
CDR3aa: CASKTGTSSVEQYF

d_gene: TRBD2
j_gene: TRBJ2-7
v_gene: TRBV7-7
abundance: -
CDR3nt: TGTGCTAGCTCCCAGGGGGAGGGACTAGCATTGGAGCAGTACTTC
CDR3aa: CASSQGEGLALEQYF

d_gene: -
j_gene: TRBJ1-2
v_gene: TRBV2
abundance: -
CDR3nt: TGTGCCAGCAGTGCCCTCGAAAGGGAGGACGGCTACACCTTC
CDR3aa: CASSALEREDGYTF

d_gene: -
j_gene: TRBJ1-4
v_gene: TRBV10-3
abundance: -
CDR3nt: TGTGCCATCAGTGAGGTACAGGGCCAGGAACTGTTTTTT
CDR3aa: CAISEVQGQELFF

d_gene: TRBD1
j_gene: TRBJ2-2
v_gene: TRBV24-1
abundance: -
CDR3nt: TGTGCCACCAGCGATACTTCAGGGGGCGGGGAGCTGTTTTTT
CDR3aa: CATSDTSGGGELFF

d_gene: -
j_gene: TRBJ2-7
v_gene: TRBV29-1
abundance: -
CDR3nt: TGCAGCGTTGAATCCGGGAGCCGAGAGCAGTACTTC
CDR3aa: CSVESGSREQYF

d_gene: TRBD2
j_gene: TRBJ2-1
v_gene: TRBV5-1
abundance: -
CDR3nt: TGCGCCAGCAGCTCTAGCGGGAAAGCCTACAATGAGCAGTTCTTC
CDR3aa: CASSSSGKAYNEQFF

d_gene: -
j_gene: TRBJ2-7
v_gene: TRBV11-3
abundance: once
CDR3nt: TGTGCCAGCAGCCTCGGGTCCACTTTCGAGCAGTACTTC
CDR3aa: CASSLGSTFEQYF